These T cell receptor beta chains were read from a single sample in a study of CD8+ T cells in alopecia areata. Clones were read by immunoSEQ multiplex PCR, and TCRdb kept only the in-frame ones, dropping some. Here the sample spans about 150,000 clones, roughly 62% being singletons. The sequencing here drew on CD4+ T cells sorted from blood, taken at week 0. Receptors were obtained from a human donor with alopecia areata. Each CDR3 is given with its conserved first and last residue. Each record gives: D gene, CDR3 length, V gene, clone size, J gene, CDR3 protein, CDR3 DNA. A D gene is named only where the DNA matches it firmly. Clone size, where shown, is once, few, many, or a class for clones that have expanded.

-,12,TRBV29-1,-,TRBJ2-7,CSVGGRPGEQYF,TGCAGCGTCGGGGGTAGGCCGGGCGAGCAGTACTTC
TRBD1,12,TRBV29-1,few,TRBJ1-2,CSVAGQGGGYTF,TGCAGCGTTGCGGGACAGGGGGGAGGCTACACCTTC
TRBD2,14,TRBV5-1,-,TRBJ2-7,CASSLTSGVYEQYF,TGCGCCAGCAGCTTGACTAGCGGGGTCTACGAGCAGTACTTC
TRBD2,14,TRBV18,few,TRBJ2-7,CASSTIAGHYEQYF,TGTGCCAGCTCAACTATAGCGGGCCACTACGAGCAGTACTTC
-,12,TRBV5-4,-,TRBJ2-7,CASSGNSYEQYF,TGTGCCAGCAGCGGAAACTCCTACGAGCAGTACTTC
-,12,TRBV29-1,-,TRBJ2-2,CSVGRGSGELFF,TGCAGCGTTGGAAGGGGATCCGGGGAGCTGTTTTTT
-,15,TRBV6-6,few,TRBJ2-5,CASSPMARRSETQYF,TGTGCCAGCAGCCCTATGGCGAGGAGGTCGGAGACCCAGTACTTC
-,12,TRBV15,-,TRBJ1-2,CATSREQRGYTF,TGTGCCACCAGCAGAGAACAGCGCGGCTACACCTTC
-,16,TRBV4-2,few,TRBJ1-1,CASSQVVASVNTEAFF,TGTGCCAGCAGCCAAGTAGTGGCCTCAGTGAACACTGAAGCTTTCTTT
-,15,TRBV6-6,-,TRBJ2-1,CASKKGGSSYNEQFF,TGTGCCAGCAAGAAAGGAGGGAGCTCCTACAATGAGCAGTTCTTC
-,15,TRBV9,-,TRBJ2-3,CASSPLGTVYDTQYF,TGTGCCAGCAGCCCCCTGGGGACGGTGTATGATACGCAGTATTTT
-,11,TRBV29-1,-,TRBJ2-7,CSAQTGYEQYF,TGCAGCGCACAGACAGGATACGAGCAGTACTTC
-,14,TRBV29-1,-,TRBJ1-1,CSVVKWGRRTEAFF,TGCAGCGTGGTTAAGTGGGGTCGGAGAACTGAAGCTTTCTTT
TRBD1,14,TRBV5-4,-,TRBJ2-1,CASRTTGSYNEQFF,TGTGCCAGCAGAACGACAGGGTCCTACAATGAGCAGTTCTTC
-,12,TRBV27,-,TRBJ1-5,CASSTPGEPQHF,TGTGCCAGCAGCACGCCCGGAGAGCCCCAGCATTTT
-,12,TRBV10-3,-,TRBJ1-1,CAISDGATEAFF,TGTGCCATCAGCGACGGGGCTACTGAAGCTTTCTTT
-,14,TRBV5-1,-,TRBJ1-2,CASSFASGIYGYTF,TGCGCCAGCAGCTTCGCCTCCGGGATTTATGGCTACACCTTC
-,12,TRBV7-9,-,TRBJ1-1,CASSQGVSEAFF,TGTGCCAGCAGCCAAGGTGTCAGTGAAGCTTTCTTT
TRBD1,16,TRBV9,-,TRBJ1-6,CASSVGTGVRNSPLHF,TGTGCCAGCAGCGTCGGGACAGGGGTTCGGAATTCACCCCTCCACTTT
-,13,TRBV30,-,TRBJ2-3,CAWSGPGTDTQYF,TGTGCCTGGAGTGGTCCAGGTACAGATACGCAGTATTTT
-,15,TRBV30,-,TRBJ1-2,CAWSKDSPAAYGYTF,TGTGCCTGGAGTAAAGACAGCCCGGCGGCCTATGGCTACACCTTC
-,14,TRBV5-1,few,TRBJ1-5,CASSLDANMEAQHF,TGCGCCAGCAGCTTGGATGCAAACATGGAGGCCCAGCATTTT
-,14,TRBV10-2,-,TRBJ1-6,CASSERRDHSPLHF,TGCGCCAGCAGTGAGCGGCGGGATCATTCACCCCTCCACTTT
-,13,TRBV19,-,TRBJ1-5,CASSDKSNQPQHF,TGTGCCAGTAGTGACAAGTCGAATCAGCCCCAGCATTTT
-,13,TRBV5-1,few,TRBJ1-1,CASSLGEVTEAFF,TGCGCCAGCAGCTTGGGGGAGGTGACTGAAGCTTTCTTT
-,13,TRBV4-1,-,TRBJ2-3,CASSQPDTDTQYF,TGCGCCAGCAGCCAACCCGATACAGATACGCAGTATTTT
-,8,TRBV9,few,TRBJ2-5,CASSAQYF,TGTGCCAGCAGCGCCCAGTACTTC
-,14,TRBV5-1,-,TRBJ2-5,CASNYRDRQETQYF,TGCGCCAGCAACTACCGGGATAGGCAAGAGACCCAGTACTTC
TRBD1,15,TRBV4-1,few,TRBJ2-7,CASSQAGGTPYEQYF,TGCGCCAGCAGCCAGGCAGGGGGTACACCATACGAGCAGTACTTC
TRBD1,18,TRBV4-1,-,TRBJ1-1,CASSTHPRDRGVNTEAFF,TGCGCCAGCAGCACCCATCCCCGGGACAGGGGCGTGAACACTGAAGCTTTCTTT
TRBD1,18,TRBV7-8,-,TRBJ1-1,CASSPRLGQGTRGTEAFF,TGTGCCAGCAGCCCCCGATTGGGACAGGGGACGAGAGGCACTGAAGCTTTCTTT
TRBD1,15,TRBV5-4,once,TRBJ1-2,CASSFQQGALGGYTF,TGTGCCAGCAGCTTTCAACAGGGGGCTTTAGGAGGCTACACCTTC
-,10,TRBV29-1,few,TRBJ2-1,CSARETEQFF,TGCAGCGCCAGGGAGACTGAGCAGTTCTTC
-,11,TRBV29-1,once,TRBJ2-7,CSVGESYEQYF,TGCAGCGTTGGGGAATCGTACGAGCAGTACTTC
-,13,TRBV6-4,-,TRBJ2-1,CASSDSTVSHRFF,TGTGCCAGCAGTGACTCGACAGTGTCACACCGGTTCTTC
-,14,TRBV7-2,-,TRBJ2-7,CASSLVSGSDEQYF,TGTGCCAGCAGCTTAGTATCAGGGTCCGACGAGCAGTACTTC
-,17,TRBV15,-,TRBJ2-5,CATSRVGHRVSQETQYF,TGTGCCACCAGCAGAGTAGGGCACAGGGTCTCCCAAGAGACCCAGTACTTC
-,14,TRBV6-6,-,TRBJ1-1,CASSYSGRNTEAFF,TGTGCCAGCAGTTACTCAGGACGAAACACTGAAGCTTTCTTT
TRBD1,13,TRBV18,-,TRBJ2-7,CASSPGTGREQYF,TGTGCCAGCTCACCTGGGACAGGGCGCGAGCAGTACTTC
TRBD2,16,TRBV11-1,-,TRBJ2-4,CASSFHGTSGNNIQYF,TGTGCCAGCAGCTTCCACGGGACTAGCGGGAATAACATTCAGTACTTC
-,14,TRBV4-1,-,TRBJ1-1,CATRPGGRRAEAFF,TGCGCCACCAGGCCCGGGGGTCGAAGGGCTGAAGCTTTCTTT
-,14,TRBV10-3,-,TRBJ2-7,CAISEGGRTAQQYF,TGTGCCATCAGTGAGGGAGGTAGGACCGCCCAGCAGTACTTC
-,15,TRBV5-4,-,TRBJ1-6,CASSLDTGPNSPLHF,TGTGCCAGCAGCTTGGATACAGGGCCCAATTCACCCCTCCACTTT